These 4 T cell receptor beta chains were sequenced from one sample in a study of cytomegalovirus exposure and HLA in healthy donors. The primer mix had 60 Vbeta and 13 Jbeta primers. Sequencing used immunoSEQ multiplex PCR; TCRdb keeps in-frame clones, though not all of them. The sample contains 90,000 to 100,000 clones, approximately 71% of which appear only once. Sequenced material: PBMCs. The source is a female donor in good health and CMV-seronegative.

This clone was detected a few times. The chain joins TRBV7-3 to TRBJ1-2; D perhaps matches TRBD1 (5 bases). CDR3 length: 14 amino acids. The V and J ends lost 2 bases and 7 bases respectively, with 14 bases between them. Germline CDR1 and CDR2: SGHTA and FQGTGA. The DNA of the CDR3 is TGTGCCAGCAGCTTAGATCGGGGGGGAGGTGGCTACACCTTC. Amino acids: CASSLDRGGGGYTF.

This clone was seen a handful of times. The CDR3 nucleotides are TGCGCCAGCAGCCAACGGAAGGGTGGAACTAGCGGGAGGCTCAGGGACAATGAGCAGTTCTTC. Translated: CASSQRKGGTSGRLRDNEQFF. The chain carries TRBV4-1 and TRBJ2-1, with 12 bases identical to TRBD2. Germline values: CDR1 MGHRA, CDR2 YSYEKL. This CDR3 has 21 amino acids. The V segment lost 2 bases and the J segment 5 bases; nucleotides outside the gene matches: 19.

The CDR3 region is CASQPGQGQSPLHF. CDR3 nucleotide sequence: TGTGCCAGCCAACCGGGACAGGGTCAATCACCCCTCCACTTT. The rearrangement joins TRBV2 to TRBJ1-6; TRBD1 aligns across 9 bases. Per germline, CDR1 SNHLY and CDR2 FYNNEI. With V trimmed by 8 bases and J by 10 bases, 9 bases remained unmatched. The CDR3 is made up of 14 amino acids.

The chain is built from TRBV28 and TRBJ1-5, with no clear D. Germline V gene lookup returns CDR1 MDHEN and CDR2 SYDVKM. This CDR3 is built from 15 residues. The V and J ends lost 1 base and 5 bases respectively, with 12 bases between them. Written as DNA, the CDR3 is TGTGCCAGCAGTTTATTTAGGAACAGAGATCAGCCCCAGCATTTT. It codes for CASSLFRNRDQPQHF.